The source of this TCR beta chain is a study of blood T cell repertoires in COVID-19. Across the study: Sample material is recorded as cDNA or gDNA derived from T cells, B-cell-depleted T cells, or PBMCs.

Germline CDR1 and CDR2: LNHDA and SQIVND (reference sequence). The CDR3 runs to 13 residues. The V end lost 8 bases, the J end lost 2 bases, and 10 bases lay between the germline ends. TCRdb's table, derived via immunoSEQ multiplex PCR, lists solely in-frame clones and lacks some. The repertoire includes roughly 240,000 clones, around 80% of them detected once, and 2% to 2.5% sits in the top ten. Source material: peripheral blood. The V and J genes are TRBV19 and TRBJ1-5, with TRBD1 as a possible D gene (6 bases). The origin of this receptor is a man aged 35-49 years who had recovered from COVID-19. The CDR3 sequence is CASHRDGNQPQHF. The CDR3 region has the DNA TGTGCCAGTCACAGGGATGGCAATCAGCCCCAGCATTTT.